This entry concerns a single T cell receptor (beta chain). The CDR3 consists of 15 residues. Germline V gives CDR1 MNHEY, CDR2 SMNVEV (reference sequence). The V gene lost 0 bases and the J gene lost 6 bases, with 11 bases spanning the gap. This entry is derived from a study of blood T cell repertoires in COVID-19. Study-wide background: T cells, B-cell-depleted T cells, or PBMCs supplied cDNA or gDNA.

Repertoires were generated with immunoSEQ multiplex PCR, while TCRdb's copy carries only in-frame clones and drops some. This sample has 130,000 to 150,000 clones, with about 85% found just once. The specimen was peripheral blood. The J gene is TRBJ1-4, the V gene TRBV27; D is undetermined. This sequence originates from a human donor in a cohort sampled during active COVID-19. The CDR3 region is CASSLSTRIHEKLFF. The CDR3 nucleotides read TGTGCCAGCAGTTTATCGACCAGGATCCATGAAAAACTGTTTTTT.